Following are 21 T cell receptor beta chains from one sample sequenced in a study of regulatory T cells in long-lasting Graves disease. To make TCR beta libraries, researchers used iRepertoire HTBI primers and Arm-PCR of CDR3 regions. TCRdb recomputed calls from the multiplex PCR reads with MiXCR, one row per CDR3 protein. The sample records approximately 540,000 distinct CDR3 sequences, 12% being singletons. Time point noted: newly diagnosed GD, antithyroid drugs for less than 3 months. PBMC RNA was the source of the TCR library. These data were also reused for a study on T cells in Graves' hyperthyroidism and ophthalmopathy.

The material was peripheral blood mononuclear cells (PBMCs), obtained at new diagnosis, from a patient treated with antithyroid drugs. The source is a woman between 25 and 40 years old with Graves disease.

This clonotype has a count of ten or more. The chain links TRBV20-1 to TRBJ2-6; possibly TRBD1 for D (5 bases). CDR3 size: 16 residues. Germline CDR1 and CDR2: DFQATT and SNEGSKA (reference sequence). V gave up 3 bases and J gave up 3 bases, with 15 bases separating them. This chain's CDR3 is CSARTQGLRGANVLTF. CDR3 coding DNA: TGCAGTGCTAGGACCCAGGGTCTCCGTGGGGCCAACGTCCTGACTTTC.

This clonotype was observed a few times. V and J are TRBV20-1 and TRBJ2-3; D is possibly TRBD2 (6 bases). The J call may be incorrect, as the DNA end agrees better with TRBJ2-7. The CDR3 runs 15 residues. Looked up from germline, CDR1 is DFQATT and CDR2 is SNEGSKA (reference sequence). The CDR3: CSARDPGDPGYEQYF. The CDR3 DNA is TGCAGTGCTAGAGATCCGGGAGACCCTGGCTACGAGCAGTACTTC.

This clonotype appeared a few times. The V and J genes are TRBV7-3 and TRBJ2-3; 9 nucleotides line up with TRBD2. Germline lookup yields CDR1 SGHTA and CDR2 FQGTGA. The CDR3 runs to 16 residues. The ends lost 0 bases at V and 3 bases at J; junction bases unmatched: 4. CDR3 protein: CASSLTSGSGTDTQYF. The CDR3, as DNA: TGTGCCAGCAGCTTAACTAGCGGGAGTGGGACAGATACGCAGTATTTT. Full variable domain (rest looked up from reference TRBV7-3 and TRBJ2-3): GAGVSQTPSNKVTEKGKYVELRCDPISGHTALYWYRQSLGQGPEFLIYFQGTGAADDSGLPNDRFFAVRPEGSVSTLKIQRTERGDSAVYLCASSLTSGSGTDTQYFGPGTRLTVL.

This clonotype was recorded at least ten times. The chain carries TRBV18 and TRBJ2-7, with D hard to call. The CDR3 is 14 amino acids. V lost 2 bases, J lost 1 base, and 9 bases lay in between. The germline V gene encodes CDR1 KGHSH and CDR2 LQKENI. The CDR3 bases are TGTGCCAGCTCACCAGTAGACACGTCCTACGAGCAGTACTTC. It encodes CASSPVDTSYEQYF.

About this clonotype: With a far larger clone one base away, a read error is the likely cause. This rearrangement joins TRBV5-6 to TRBJ2-5; D gene ambiguous. The CDR3 totals 13 residues. V was pared by 1 base and J by 11 bases, with 15 bases between. Germline CDR1 and CDR2: SGHDT and YYEEEE. The CDR3 DNA follows: TGTGCCAGCAGCTTGAACTCCTACAATGAGCAGTACTTC. Its translation is CASSLNSYNEQYF.

This clonotype appeared many times. V gene TRBV13 combines with J gene TRBJ2-7; D is possibly TRBD2 (5 bases). Germline values: CDR1 PRHDT, CDR2 FYEKMQ (reference sequence). The CDR3 covers 12 residues. The ends were cut back, 6 bases at V and 6 bases at J, with 12 bases in the middle. Here the CDR3 reads CASSSRGREQYF. DNA for the CDR3: TGTGCCAGCAGTTCACGGGGTCGCGAGCAGTACTTC.

Ten or more counts support this clonotype. This chain uses TRBV6-1 with TRBJ1-1, with D possibly TRBD1 on 5 matching bases. The CDR3 runs 14 residues. Looked up from germline, CDR1 is MNHNS and CDR2 is SASEGT. The V end lost 6 bases, the J end lost 1 base, and 12 bases lay between the germline ends. Here the CDR3 reads CASSPWTQNTEAFF. As DNA, the CDR3 is TGTGCCAGCAGCCCTTGGACACAGAACACTGAAGCTTTCTTT.

This clonotype was seen only a few times. Relative to the germline gene, one junction end is altered; a read error may explain this. This chain joins TRBV5-1 and TRBJ2-2; 9 nucleotides line up with TRBD2. The CDR3 contains 17 residues. Germline CDR1 is SGHRS and CDR2 is YFSETQ. The CDR3 is CASSLTSGLEHTEELFF. The CDR3 region has the DNA TGCGCCAGCAGCTTGACTAGCGGGTTAGAGCACACCGAGGAGCTGTTTTTT.

There are a few counts of this clonotype. V is TRBV12-3 or TRBV12-4 and J is TRBJ2-7; no firm D call. Trimming shortened V by 7 bases and J by 3 bases, and 19 bases separated the two germline ends. The CDR3 loop spans 15 amino acids. The CDR3 nucleotides read TGTGCCAGCACCCCTAGGTGGCGGTTAGGCTACGAGCAGTACTTC. It specifies CASTPRWRLGYEQYF.

This clonotype was counted many times. The rearrangement links TRBV27 to TRBJ1-6; 8 positions match TRBD1. Germline V gene data show CDR1 as MNHEY and CDR2 as SMNVEV (reference sequence). The trim removed 8 bases at V and 10 bases at J, leaving 7 bases unmatched. The CDR3 length is 13 residues. The CDR3 DNA is TGTGCCAGCGCCGGGACAGGAGGCTCACCCCTCCACTTT. Translating it yields CASAGTGGSPLHF.

This clonotype was seen at least ten times. The rearrangement uses TRBV11-2 and TRBJ2-3; 10 bases agree with TRBD2. CDR1 SGHAT and CDR2 FQNNGV come from the germline V gene. The CDR3 extends over 20 amino acids. V gave up 0 bases and J gave up 3 bases; unmatched junction bases: 15. Here the CDR3 DNA reads TGTGCCAGCAGCTTAGATGGACTAGCGGAAGCGTGGGTAGAGACAGATACGCAGTATTTT. Translation: CASSLDGLAEAWVETDTQYF.

This clonotype came up many times. The chain combines TRBV19 with TRBJ2-2; TRBD2 matches 7 bases. With 3 bases clipped from V and 7 bases from J, the junction kept 20 bases outside the gene matches. This CDR3 contains 19 residues. Per germline, CDR1 LNHDA and CDR2 SQIVND (reference sequence). The CDR3 sequence is CASSILHRDYSKFVGELFF. CDR3 sequence (DNA): TGTGCCAGTAGTATCCTCCACCGGGACTACTCCAAGTTCGTCGGGGAGCTGTTTTTT.

This clonotype has at least ten counts. V is TRBV7-2 and J is TRBJ2-1, with D tentatively TRBD2 (5 bases). In germline, CDR1 is SGHTA, CDR2 FQGNSA. The CDR3 length is 14 residues. Trimming took 5 bases from V and 9 from J, leaving 17 bases between them. In nucleotides, the CDR3 is TGTGCCAGCAGCCGGGGAATAGAAGCGAGTGAGCAGTTCTTC. This translates into CASSRGIEASEQFF.

This clonotype was counted between two and nine times. The chain is built from TRBV27 and TRBJ2-1, with D possibly being TRBD2 (5 bases). V gave up 4 bases and J gave up 6 bases, with 10 bases separating them. The CDR3 runs to 13 residues. The V gene's germline CDR1 is MNHEY and CDR2 SMNVEV (reference sequence). The CDR3 region has the DNA TGTGCCAGCAGTTCAGTTCGGGGCAATGAGCAGTTCTTC. Translating gives CASSSVRGNEQFF.

At least ten counts were recorded for this clonotype. The chain couples TRBV5-1 to TRBJ2-2; a possible D gene is TRBD1 (8 bases). The CDR3 has 16 amino acids. Trimming pared 4 bases from V and 4 bases from J, leaving 17 bases between. Germline loops: CDR1 SGHRS, CDR2 YFSETQ. In DNA, the CDR3 is TGCGCCAGCAGCCAACGACAGGGGAGGGGCACCGGGGAGCTGTTTTTT. This gives the protein CASSQRQGRGTGELFF.

This clonotype was recorded a few times. V usage is TRBV19 and J usage is TRBJ2-1; 9 bases match TRBD1. Trimming took 5 bases from V and 7 from J; bases not matched to a gene: 6. This CDR3 has 14 amino acids. CDR1 is LNHDA and CDR2 is SQIVND in the germline V gene (reference sequence). In nucleotides, the CDR3 is TGTGCCAGTAGTCTTGGACAGGGGAGGAATGAGCAGTTCTTC. Protein: CASSLGQGRNEQFF.

Remarks on this clonotype: The CDR3 ends on some other residue instead of the conserved phenylalanine or tryptophan, so this is likely a read error. The chain has TRBV7-2 and TRBJ2-7, with D unresolved. The length of the CDR3 is 13 residues. The germline V gene encodes CDR1 SGHTA and CDR2 FQGNSA. Trimming took off 3 bases at V and 3 bases at J, with 9 bases between the two ends. The CDR3 nucleotides are TGTGCCAGCAGCTTTAACCCGGGCTACGAGCAGTACTTG. Protein sequence: CASSFNPGYEQYL.

This clonotype was counted ten times or more. This chain links TRBV7-2 with TRBJ1-2; perhaps TRBD1 as D (5 bases). Germline V CDR1 and CDR2: SGHTA, FQGNSA. This CDR3 comprises 15 residues. V shed 1 base and J shed 5 bases, with 14 bases lying between them. The CDR3 DNA is TGTGCCAGCAGCTTAGGGGGCCCCGCGCGATATGGCTACACCTTC. Amino acid sequence: CASSLGGPARYGYTF.

This clonotype has at least ten counts. This chain uses TRBV6-5 with TRBJ1-1; possible D gene TRBD1, 5 bases. The ends were cut back, 0 bases at V and 0 bases at J, with 8 bases in the middle. The CDR3 contains 15 residues. The germline gives CDR1 MNHEY, CDR2 SVGAGI. CDR3 sequence: CASSYSGPMNTEAFF. In DNA, the CDR3 is TGTGCCAGCAGTTACTCGGGGCCTATGAACACTGAAGCTTTCTTT.

This chain joins TRBV20-1 and TRBJ1-5, with D perhaps matching TRBD1 (6 bases). CDR1 and CDR2 from the germline V gene are DFQATT and SNEGSKA (reference sequence). The CDR3 is 13 residues long. V was shortened by 1 base and J by 7 bases, with 11 bases between the two germline ends. CDR3 amino acids: CSARVRGQQPQHF. DNA for the CDR3: TGCAGTGCTAGAGTCCGGGGGCAACAGCCCCAGCATTTT.

This clonotype has at least ten counts. This CDR3 reads CSARAANTEAFF. CDR3 nucleotides: TGCAGTGCTAGAGCAGCCAACACTGAAGCTTTCTTT. V gene TRBV20-1 combines with J gene TRBJ1-1; D remains unclear. Germline V CDR1 and CDR2: DFQATT, SNEGSKA (reference sequence). The length of the CDR3 is 12 residues. V lost 1 base and J lost 2, with 5 bases in between.